The next 13 T cell receptor beta chains were all read from a single sample in a study of Ad26.COV2.S vaccination and SARS-CoV-2 variants. Treatment: 19 received Ad26.COV2.S at low or high dose, single or two shots; roughly five received placebo; per-sample allocation not given. All samples were drawn on day 63, counting from the first vaccine or placebo injection. The table came from immunoSEQ multiplex PCR; TCRdb's copy has only in-frame clones and leaves some out. The sample lists hundreds of thousands of clones; about nine tenths were seen once. The starting material was peripheral blood, obtained in a trial of Ad26.COV2.S vaccine versus placebo. The receptor set was obtained from a person between 18 and 65 years old who received the Ad26.COV2.S COVID-19 vaccine or a placebo.

The chain joins TRBV25-1 to TRBJ2-5, with 10 bases fitting TRBD1. Germline CDR1 reads MGHDK; CDR2 reads SYGVNS. The CDR3 has 13 residues. V was pared by 10 bases and J by 5 bases, with 7 bases of the junction left unmatched. For the CDR3, the DNA is TGTGCCACCCAGACAGGGGGCAGGGAGACCCAGTACTTC. Translation gives CATQTGGRETQYF.

This chain links TRBV13 with TRBJ1-4; TRBD1 aligns across 12 bases. CDR3 length: 16 amino acids. Trimming at V came to 5 bases and at J to 8 bases, leaving 9 bases not matched to a gene. CDR1 is PRHDT and CDR2 is FYEKMQ in the germline V gene (reference sequence). The DNA of the CDR3 is TGTGCCAGCAGCCCTAGGGGGGACAGGGGGCCCGAAAAACTGTTTTTT. Translating gives CASSPRGDRGPEKLFF.

This chain joins TRBV14 and TRBJ1-2; no definite D call. Trimming took off 4 bases at V and 8 bases at J, with 11 bases between the two ends. There are 12 residues in the CDR3. CDR1 SGHDN and CDR2 FVKESK come from the germline V gene. In DNA, the CDR3 is TGTGCCAGCAGCCCCCTTAGAGGGGGCTACACCTTC. It translates to CASSPLRGGYTF. The entire variable domain, with the rest obtained from reference TRBV14 and TRBJ1-2, is as follows: EAGVTQFPSHSVIEKGQTVTLRCDPISGHDNLYWYRRVMGKEIKFLLHFVKESKQDESGMPNNRFLAERTGGTYSTLKVQPAELEDSGVYFCASSPLRGGYTFGSGTRLTVV.

The CDR3 sequence is CASSLLTMGQGGRYYGYTF. CDR3 nucleotide sequence: TGTGCCAGCAGTTTATTGACGATGGGACAGGGGGGCCGCTATTATGGCTACACCTTC. The J gene is TRBJ1-2, the V gene TRBV28, with TRBD1 matching 11 bases. Germline loops: CDR1 MDHEN, CDR2 SYDVKM. The CDR3 totals 19 residues. Losses at the gene ends were 1 base for V and 5 bases for J; bases not matched to a gene: 15.

CDR3 protein: CASSLDRAGTEAFF. The CDR3 bases are TGTGCCAGCTCGCTGGACAGGGCAGGAACTGAAGCTTTCTTT. This chain uses TRBV18 with TRBJ1-1; 8 bases agree with TRBD1. Germline V gene lookup returns CDR1 KGHSH and CDR2 LQKENI. Trimming removed 6 bases from V and 5 bases from J; junction bases left unmatched: 8. The CDR3 has 14 amino acids.

The chain uses TRBV19 and TRBJ2-7; TRBD1 matches 10 bases. Germline V gene lookup returns CDR1 LNHDA and CDR2 SQIVND (reference sequence). There are 17 residues in the CDR3. Trimming took 6 bases from V and 4 from J; bases not matched to a gene: 15. CDR3 region: CASSIFPAGTGEYEQYF. The DNA for the CDR3 is TGTGCCAGTAGCATTTTCCCCGCCGGGACAGGGGAGTACGAGCAGTACTTC.

The chain recombines TRBV19 with TRBJ1-2, with a weak D call TRBD1 (5 bases). The CDR3 runs to 15 residues. With 4 bases removed from V and 4 bases from J, the gap between germline ends came to 16 bases. CDR1 is LNHDA, CDR2 SQIVND, per germline (reference sequence). The CDR3 reads CASSTGTDGFYGYTF. For the CDR3, the DNA is TGTGCCAGTAGTACGGGGACTGATGGCTTCTATGGCTACACCTTC. Variable domain in full (rest from reference TRBV19 and TRBJ1-2): DGGITQSPKYLFRKEGQNVTLSCEQNLNHDAMYWYRQDPGQGLRLIYYSQIVNDFQKGDIAEGYSVSREKKESFPLTVTSAQKNPTAFYLCASSTGTDGFYGYTFGSGTRLTVV.

This sequence joins TRBV6-6 and TRBJ2-1, with a weak D call TRBD1 (6 bases). Trimming left V 5 bases short and J 9 bases short, with 29 bases between. Germline CDR1 reads MNHNY; CDR2 reads SVGAGI (reference sequence). This CDR3 region has 18 residues. CDR3 in amino acids: CASSPRGGRGRGPGEQFF. CDR3 nucleotides: TGTGCCAGCAGTCCCAGGGGCGGTCGGGGCCGGGGCCCCGGTGAGCAGTTCTTC.

The chain carries TRBV27 and TRBJ1-6, with D unclear. V was shortened by 6 bases and J by 0 bases, with 9 bases between the two germline ends. The CDR3 length is 15 residues. Germline-derived CDR1 and CDR2 are MNHEY and SMNVEV (reference sequence). The CDR3 DNA follows: TGTGCCAGCAGACCCCAGAGCTCCTATAATTCACCCCTCCACTTT. Residues: CASRPQSSYNSPLHF.

The chain couples TRBV27 to TRBJ2-7, with TRBD2 identical over 13 bases. There are 16 residues in the CDR3. Germline V gene sequence: CDR1 MNHEY, CDR2 SMNVEV (reference sequence). J lost 2 bases, V lost 4 bases, and 5 bases had no gene match. The CDR3 here is CASSSRGLAGAYEQYF. The CDR3 nucleotides are TGTGCCAGCAGTTCAAGAGGACTAGCGGGGGCCTACGAGCAGTACTTC.

The rearrangement uses TRBV24-1 and TRBJ2-5; D is perhaps TRBD2 (5 bases). The CDR3 is made up of 15 amino acids. Germline CDR1 reads KGHDR; CDR2 reads SFDVKD. V lost 4 bases, J lost 7 bases, and 18 bases lay in between. CDR3 bases: TGTGCCACCAGTGACCCAAGCGGCCCGGCGTGGACCCAGTACTTC. It codes for CATSDPSGPAWTQYF.

V gene TRBV3-1 (or the pseudogene TRBV3-2) combines with J gene TRBJ1-2; no definite D call. Deletions cut 4 bases from V and 2 bases from J, with 5 bases between. Germline V gene lookup returns CDR1 LGHDT and CDR2 YNNKEL (reference sequence). There are 12 residues in the CDR3. The CDR3 reads CASSPTNYGYTF. CDR3 nucleotide sequence: TGTGCCAGCAGCCCCACGAACTATGGCTACACCTTC.

CDR3 coding DNA: TGCGCCAGCAGCCAAGGCCGAGCTAACTATGGCTACACCTTC. Protein: CASSQGRANYGYTF. The J gene is TRBJ1-2, the V gene TRBV4-1; D gene uncertain. CDR3 length equals 14 residues. V was clipped by 1 base and J by 0 bases, with 6 bases between them. Germline V gives CDR1 MGHRA, CDR2 YSYEKL.